Listed below are T cell receptor beta chains from one sample, sequenced in a study of molecular identifiers for immune sequencing clone quantification. TCRdb recomputed calls from the PCR reads with MiXCR, one row per CDR3 protein. The repertoire has some 41,000 distinct CDR3 sequences, more than 20% of them found once; the top ten carry about 0.93%. The sequenced material came from naive CD8+ T cells from blood, with Jurkat cell RNA spiked in. These receptors all come from a human donor in good health. Some libraries in this study had Jurkat cell RNA spiked in. CDR3s include the opening cysteine and the closing phenylalanine or tryptophan. A D gene is named only where the DNA matches it firmly. Some rows have no size entry. The others give once, few or many, or a class for an expanded clone.

size	D	V	J	DNA	CDR3
many	TRBD2	TRBV6-5	TRBJ2-7	TGTGCCAGCAGCCCCGGGACTAGCGGGACCAGCTCCTACGAGCAGTACTTC	CASSPGTSGTSSYEQYF
many	TRBD2	TRBV9	TRBJ2-7	TGTGCCAGCAGCCGCTCCCGAAAGACTAGCGGGGGGAGCCACGAGCAGTACTTC	CASSRSRKTSGGSHEQYF
.	.	TRBV13	TRBJ1-4	TGTGCCAGCAGCCTCAAGGGGAGTAATGAAAAACTGTTTTTT	CASSLKGSNEKLFF
.	.	TRBV19	TRBJ2-7	TGTGCCAGTAGTATCGGGTGGGGGTCCTACGGGCAGTACTTC	CASSIGWGSYGQYF
many	TRBD1	TRBV6-5	TRBJ2-7	TGTGCCAGCAGTTACTTGGGACAGGGGTACGAGCAGTACTTC	CASSYLGQGYEQYF
few	TRBD2	TRBV4-3	TRBJ2-7	TGCGCCAGCAGCCAAGGTGGGCTAGCGGGGGGGCTGATACGCGAGCAGTACTTC	CASSQGGLAGGLIREQYF
medium-sized	.	TRBV9	TRBJ2-3	TGTGCCAGCAGCCCGGACGTAACTAGCACAGATACGCAGTATTTT	CASSPDVTSTDTQYF
many	.	TRBV27	TRBJ1-5	TGTGCCCTTGATATGGGTTCGGGGGAAGACGGTAGCAATCAGCCCCAGCATTTT	CALDMGSGEDGSNQPQHF
many	TRBD2	TRBV10-3	TRBJ2-3	TGTGCCATCAGTGAGCCCATGACTAGCGGGGCCGGGACAGATACGCAGTATTTT	CAISEPMTSGAGTDTQYF
medium-sized	.	TRBV7-9	TRBJ2-3	TGTGCCAGCAGCTTATCCCAGTCCACAGATACGCAGTATTTT	CASSLSQSTDTQYF
few	.	TRBV27	TRBJ2-3	TGTGCCAGCAGTGCCACCGCGGGACTTCGCACAGATACGCAGTATTTT	CASSATAGLRTDTQYF
many	.	TRBV14	TRBJ2-7	TGTGCCAGCAGCCAAGTTCACAGGCCCTACGAGCAGTACTTC	CASSQVHRPYEQYF
.	TRBD1	TRBV11-2	TRBJ2-3	TGTGCCAGCTCCGACAGGGCCGCAGCTACGCAGTATTTT	CASSDRAAATQYF
many	.	TRBV29-1	TRBJ2-1	TGCAGCGTTGAGGCTATCCCACCCAATGAGCAGTTCTTC	CSVEAIPPNEQFF
few	.	TRBV7-9	TRBJ2-5	TGTGCCAGCAGCTTAGTGGCAGGGCAAGGGACCCAGTACTTC	CASSLVAGQGTQYF
many	.	TRBV3-1	TRBJ2-7	TGTGCCAGCAGCCAAGTTGTTGCTCGAGAGCAGTACTTC	CASSQVVAREQYF
many	TRBD2	TRBV7-8	TRBJ2-7	TGTGCCAGCAGCCCGGGACTAGCGGGACTAAGGCTGCAGTACTTC	CASSPGLAGLRLQYF
many	.	TRBV2	TRBJ1-1	TGTGCCAGCAGTGAATTCGGCCAGAACACTGAAGCTTTCTTT	CASSEFGQNTEAFF
many	TRBD1	TRBV29-1	TRBJ2-3	TGCAGCGGGGCTCCCTTCGGGACAGGGGAAACAGATACGCAGTATTTT	CSGAPFGTGETDTQYF
.	TRBD1	TRBV27	TRBJ2-7	TGTGCCGGCAGCACCCGAGACAGGGTCAGCCCGTCCTACGAGCAGTACTTC	CAGSTRDRVSPSYEQYF
many	.	TRBV11-2	TRBJ2-3	TGTGCCAGCAGCTTTCCTGCCTCGGGAGTTTTGAGCACAGATACGCAGTATTTT	CASSFPASGVLSTDTQYF
many	TRBD1	TRBV2	TRBJ2-1	TGTGCCAGCAGCGGGACAGCAAATGAGCAGTTCTTC	CASSGTANEQFF
many	.	TRBV6-2/TRBV6-3	TRBJ2-3	TGTGCCAGCACGGCGGACAGAAGCACAGATACGCAGTATTTT	CASTADRSTDTQYF
many	TRBD1	TRBV19	TRBJ1-1	TGTGCCAGTGGGGAGGGGGACAGCTTCTCATCTGAAGCTTTCTTT	CASGEGDSFSSEAFF
.	.	TRBV29-1	TRBJ2-2	TGCAGCGTTTCTGGACAGCCCAATTCCGGGGAGCTGTTTTTT	CSVSGQPNSGELFF
few	TRBD2	TRBV3-1	TRBJ2-7	TGTGCCAGCAGCCAAGGGAGTCCGGGACTAGCGTCTCAATGGTACGAGCAGTACTTC	CASSQGSPGLASQWYEQYF
many	.	TRBV19	TRBJ1-5	TGTGCCAGTAGTAGAGAAGGGCCCCAGAGGCAGCCCCAGCATTTT	CASSREGPQRQPQHF
once	.	TRBV7-9	TRBJ2-7	TGTGCCAGCAGCGCTGGGGGGGGGCCCGCATACGAGCAGTACTTC	CASSAGGGPAYEQYF
many	TRBD2	TRBV7-2	TRBJ2-1	TGTGCCAGCAGCGCTTATAGCGGGAGCTCCTACAATGAGCAGTTCTTC	CASSAYSGSSYNEQFF
many	TRBD1	TRBV20-1	TRBJ2-2	TGCAGTGCTAGAGCCGACAGGGAAGGCACCGGGGAGCTGTTTTTT	CSARADREGTGELFF
many	TRBD2	TRBV9	TRBJ2-2	TGTGCCAGCAGCGCTCTAGCGGGAGTTGACGCCGGGGAGCTGTTTTTT	CASSALAGVDAGELFF
many	.	TRBV2	TRBJ1-5	TGTGCCAGCAGAGAGGAGGGAACTGGCAATCAGCCCCAGCATTTT	CASREEGTGNQPQHF
once	.	TRBV24-1	TRBJ2-2	TGTGCCACCAGTGGTTCTAGGGGCACCGGGGAGCTGTTTTTT	CATSGSRGTGELFF
many	.	TRBV6-2/TRBV6-3	TRBJ2-7	TGTGCCAGCAGTCCCGGGTGGCCTGGCTACGAGCAGTACTTC	CASSPGWPGYEQYF
few	.	TRBV27	TRBJ1-4	TGTGCCAGCAGTTGGGGGGCAAATGAAAAACTGTTTTTT	CASSWGANEKLFF
many	.	TRBV7-2	TRBJ2-1	TGTGCCAGCACCGCTACAGGTTTCTTCTACAATGAGCAGTTCTTC	CASTATGFFYNEQFF
once	.	TRBV28	TRBJ2-7	TGTGCCAGCAGTCCGGGATTTTACGAGCAGTACTTC	CASSPGFYEQYF
many	.	TRBV20-1	TRBJ1-1	TGCAGTCGGCGGGGGGACACTGAAGCTTTCTTT	CSRRGDTEAFF
many	.	TRBV20-1	TRBJ2-2	TGCAGTGCTTCGGGGGACACGAACACCGGGGAGCTGTTTTTT	CSASGDTNTGELFF
.	.	TRBV6-6	TRBJ2-7	TGTGCCAGCAGTTATGGGCGCGGGTACGAGCAGTACTTC	CASSYGRGYEQYF
many	.	TRBV20-1	TRBJ1-5	TGCAGTGCTAGAGAGATTCCCGCGAGCAATCAGCCCCAGCATTTT	CSAREIPASNQPQHF
few	.	TRBV20-1	TRBJ1-1	TGCAGTCCCAGCGGACCAGGGTTGAACACTGAAGCTTTCTTT	CSPSGPGLNTEAFF
.	.	TRBV7-9	TRBJ1-1	TGTGCCAGCAGCTTAGTAGTGGCGGGGCCCAGCCATTTT	CASSLVVAGPSHF
many	TRBD1	TRBV20-1	TRBJ2-5	TGCAGTGCCAAATCGACAGGGGGTGTGACGGCCCAGTACTTC	CSAKSTGGVTAQYF
many	.	TRBV2	TRBJ2-1	TGTGCCAGCAGTGAAGCGAGGTCCCGTGAGCAGTTCTTC	CASSEARSREQFF
many	.	TRBV4-1	TRBJ1-4	TGCGCCAGCAGCCAAGGAGGGACGGTGAATGAAAAACTGTTTTTT	CASSQGGTVNEKLFF
few	TRBD1	TRBV9	TRBJ1-4	TGTGCCAGCAGCGGGACAGGGGAAAAACTGTTTTTT	CASSGTGEKLFF
many	TRBD2	TRBV7-3	TRBJ2-1	TGTGCCAGCAGCTTAACGTCGGGCGGGAGGGCGTCCTACAATGAGCAGTTCTTC	CASSLTSGGRASYNEQFF
many	.	TRBV7-9	TRBJ2-7	TGTGCCAGCAGCTTAGAACAGGGTACCTACGAGCAGTACTTC	CASSLEQGTYEQYF
many	TRBD1	TRBV4-2	TRBJ2-7	TGTGCCAGCAGCCAGGGACAGGGGGCTGGGGTCGAGCAGTACTTC	CASSQGQGAGVEQYF
many	.	TRBV29-1	TRBJ2-5	TGCAGCGTTGAGGACGGGGGCGGGGAGACCCAGTACTTC	CSVEDGGGETQYF